Presented here are 25 T cell receptor beta chains from one specimen sequenced in a study of blood T cell repertoires in COVID-19. Profiling relied on immunoSEQ multiplex PCR, and the TCRdb table lists in-frame clones only, not all of them. The sample comprises some 230,000 clones, about 85% of which are singletons, and around 0.98% rests with the top ten. Sample: peripheral blood. Source of these receptors: a man aged 40-50 years with acute or convalescent COVID-19.

The V and J genes are TRBV12-3 or TRBV12-4 and TRBJ1-2; D ambiguous. The CDR3 has 13 amino acids. V was shortened by 3 bases and J by 3 bases, with 8 bases between the two germline ends. CDR3: CASSLEGYYGYTF. CDR3 nucleotide sequence: TGTGCCAGCAGTTTGGAGGGATACTATGGCTACACCTTC.

The V and J genes are TRBV5-1 and TRBJ2-5, with D possibly matching TRBD1 (5 bases). The V end was cut by 3 bases, the J end by 5 bases, with 17 bases between. Germline V lookup: CDR1 SGHRS, CDR2 YFSETQ. The CDR3 is 15 amino acids. DNA for the CDR3: TGCGCCAGCAGCTCGGACATGGGAAAAAGGGAGACCCAGTACTTC. Translating gives CASSSDMGKRETQYF.

V is TRBV4-2 and J is TRBJ2-1, with 11 bases fitting TRBD2. The CDR3 spans 16 residues. Germline trimming cut 3 bases from V and 2 bases from J; bases unmatched to any gene: 3. The germline V gene encodes CDR1 LGHNA and CDR2 YNFKEQ. This chain's CDR3 is CASSHLLAGAYNEQFF. The CDR3 DNA reads as TGTGCCAGCAGCCACTTACTAGCGGGGGCCTACAATGAGCAGTTCTTC.

This clone was seen only once. This chain joins TRBV7-3 and TRBJ2-2; D unclear. Germline CDR1 and CDR2: SGHTA and FQGTGA. Between the trimmed V and J ends, which lost 4 bases and 0 bases, there was a span of 6 bases. The CDR3 consists of 14 residues. The CDR3: CASSSTTNTGELFF. Here the CDR3 DNA reads TGTGCCAGCAGCTCAACCACGAACACCGGGGAGCTGTTTTTT.

This sequence joins TRBV27 and TRBJ1-1, with 9 bases that match TRBD1. After removal of 0 bases from V and 7 bases from J, the junction contained 6 bases not matched to a gene. CDR3 length equals 15 residues. Germline V gene data show CDR1 as MNHEY and CDR2 as SMNVEV (reference sequence). CDR3 sequence reads: CASSLSRQGELEAFF. The CDR3 DNA follows: TGTGCCAGCAGTTTATCCCGACAGGGGGAGCTTGAAGCTTTCTTT.

Here the CDR3 DNA reads TGTGCCAGCAGCGAGACCGGGACAGGGAGTGAAAAACTGTTTTTT. Its protein product is CASSETGTGSEKLFF. The chain is built from TRBV9 and TRBJ1-4; 9 positions match TRBD1. Trimming cost V 3 bases and J 7 bases; bases outside gene matches: 7. The germline V gene has CDR1 SGDLS and CDR2 YYNGEE. The CDR3 sequence is 15 residues long.

This clone appeared once. V gene TRBV19 combines with J gene TRBJ1-1, with 9 bases fitting TRBD1. Trimming at V came to 7 bases and at J to 3 bases, leaving 6 bases not matched to a gene. Per the germline V gene, CDR1 is LNHDA and CDR2 is SQIVND (reference sequence). This CDR3 is built from 14 residues. The CDR3 loop is CASIPGQGYTEAFF. The CDR3 DNA follows: TGTGCCAGTATCCCGGGACAGGGATACACTGAAGCTTTCTTT.

This clone has only one observation. V and J are TRBV7-2 and TRBJ1-2; 7 bases fit TRBD1. The V and J ends lost 5 bases and 8 bases, in that order; junction bases with no gene match: 8. Looked up from germline, CDR1 is SGHTA and CDR2 is FQGNSA. This CDR3 comprises 13 residues. The CDR3 coding sequence is TGTGCCAGCAGCACCTACAGGGGCGACGGCTACACCTTC. Amino acid sequence: CASSTYRGDGYTF.

V usage is TRBV5-1 and J usage is TRBJ2-5; 11 bases line up with TRBD2. The CDR3 totals 16 residues. The trim removed 4 bases at V and 5 bases at J, leaving 10 bases unmatched. Germline V gene lookup returns CDR1 SGHRS and CDR2 YFSETQ. The DNA for the CDR3 is TGCGCCAGCAGCATGTTGGCTAGCGGGGGGTTGGAGACCCAGTACTTC. As protein: CASSMLASGGLETQYF. The full variable domain, its missing parts supplied by reference TRBV5-1 and TRBJ2-5, is KAGVTQTPRYLIKTRGQQVTLSCSPISGHRSVSWYQQTPGQGLQFLFEYFSETQRNKGNFPGRFSGRQFSNSRSEMNVSTLELGDSALYLCASSMLASGGLETQYFGPGTRLLVL.

The rearrangement uses TRBV6-6 and TRBJ2-3; 13 bases are shared with TRBD2. The CDR3 extends over 15 amino acids. Germline assignment: CDR1 MNHNY and CDR2 SVGAGI (reference sequence). V lost 6 bases, J lost 11 bases, and 11 bases stayed unmatched. Here the CDR3 DNA reads TGTGCCAGCAGCCGCGGACTAGCGGGGGAGGCGAGGCAGTATTTT. This gives the protein CASSRGLAGEARQYF.

The chain's CDR3 is CASSALGGAQWEKLFF. CDR3 sequence (DNA): TGTGCCAGCAGCGCCCTTGGGGGGGCGCAATGGGAAAAACTGTTTTTT. V gene TRBV27 combines with J gene TRBJ1-4, with D maybe TRBD1 (6 bases). Trimming took off 6 bases at V and 8 bases at J, with 22 bases between the two ends. The CDR3 has 16 amino acids. The germline gives CDR1 MNHEY, CDR2 SMNVEV (reference sequence).

V gene TRBV7-2 combines with J gene TRBJ1-1; 8 nucleotides line up with TRBD1. The CDR3 covers 16 residues. J was trimmed by 1 base and V by 5 bases; bases with no gene match: 9. Germline CDR1 SGHTA, CDR2 FQGNSA. CDR3 bases: TGTGCCAGCAGCGATACCGGCAGGGGGCAGAACACTGAAGCTTTCTTT. It specifies CASSDTGRGQNTEAFF.

The V gene is TRBV6-2 or TRBV6-3, the J gene TRBJ2-7; 7 bases fit TRBD1. CDR3 length equals 15 residues. V lost 6 bases to trimming and J lost 3 bases; unmatched junction nucleotides: 11. The V gene's germline CDR1 is MNHEY and CDR2 SVGEGT. The CDR3 reads CASSSPDRANYEQYF. The CDR3 DNA is TGTGCCAGCAGCTCCCCAGACAGGGCCAACTACGAGCAGTACTTC.

The V gene is TRBV11-2, the J gene TRBJ2-1; TRBD2 agrees at 8 bases. Germline CDR1 is SGHAT and CDR2 is FQNNGV. Trimming took 2 bases from V and 7 from J; bases not matched to a gene: 7. This CDR3 spans 15 amino acids. CDR3 region: CASSLWSGGVNEQFF. The CDR3 bases are TGTGCCAGCAGCTTATGGAGCGGGGGAGTAAATGAGCAGTTCTTC.

The chain has TRBV27 and TRBJ1-3; D remains unclear. In germline, CDR1 is MNHEY, CDR2 SMNVEV (reference sequence). Trimming left V 5 bases short and J 3 bases short, with 17 bases between. CDR3 length equals 16 residues. CDR3 DNA: TGTGCCAGCAGTCGACACTTCGGATTCGGTGGAAACACCATATATTTT. Translation: CASSRHFGFGGNTIYF.

The genes are TRBV19 and TRBJ1-5; D unresolved. CDR3 length equals 10 residues. V dropped 5 bases and J dropped 9 bases, with 5 bases sitting between them. Germline CDR1 LNHDA, CDR2 SQIVND (reference sequence). The CDR3, as DNA: TGTGCCAGTAGTTCTCCGCCCCAGCATTTT. Translating gives CASSSPPQHF.

This rearrangement joins TRBV3-1 (or the pseudogene TRBV3-2) to TRBJ1-4; D not certain. V gave up 5 bases and J gave up 5 bases, with 12 bases separating them. CDR1 is LGHDT, CDR2 YNNKEL, per germline (reference sequence). This CDR3 region has 14 residues. The CDR3 protein is CASSDPGGNEKLFF. CDR3 bases: TGTGCCAGCAGCGACCCGGGAGGCAATGAAAAACTGTTTTTT.

The chain is built from TRBV19 and TRBJ1-5; D gene uncertain. The germline V gene has CDR1 LNHDA and CDR2 SQIVND (reference sequence). The CDR3 has 15 residues. Trimming stripped 3 bases from V and 5 bases from J, with 14 bases between. This CDR3 is CASSMEGSPYQPQHF. Here the CDR3 DNA reads TGTGCCAGTAGTATGGAGGGCAGCCCTTATCAGCCCCAGCATTTT. Together with reference TRBV19 and TRBJ1-5, the CDR3 gives the full variable domain: DGGITQSPKYLFRKEGQNVTLSCEQNLNHDAMYWYRQDPGQGLRLIYYSQIVNDFQKGDIAEGYSVSREKKESFPLTVTSAQKNPTAFYLCASSMEGSPYQPQHFGDGTRLSIL.

The chain uses TRBV5-1 and TRBJ2-5; 11 bases agree with TRBD2. Germline CDR1 is SGHRS and CDR2 is YFSETQ. The CDR3 totals 16 residues. The trim removed 2 bases at V and 2 bases at J, leaving 5 bases unmatched. Written as DNA, the CDR3 is TGCGCCAGCAGCTTTAGCGGGGGGGCCAGGCAAGAGACCCAGTACTTC. As protein: CASSFSGGARQETQYF.

The J gene is TRBJ1-2, the V gene TRBV14, with a possible D match to TRBD1 (6 bases). The V and J ends lost 4 bases and 6 bases respectively, with 12 bases between them. This CDR3 has 13 amino acids. CDR1 is SGHDN and CDR2 is FVKESK in the germline V gene. CDR3 region: CASSLDRSNGYTF. CDR3 DNA: TGTGCCAGCAGCCTCGACAGGTCCAATGGCTACACCTTC.

This sequence joins TRBV11-2 and TRBJ1-4; TRBD1 aligns across 7 bases. Germline V gene sequence: CDR1 SGHAT, CDR2 FQNNGV. With V trimmed by 1 base and J by 2 bases, 10 bases remained unmatched. CDR3 size: 18 residues. The CDR3 bases are TGTGCCAGCAGCTTAGTACCCGCCGTGACAGGGACTAATGAAAAACTGTTTTTT. It specifies CASSLVPAVTGTNEKLFF. The variable domain in full, completed from reference TRBV11-2 and TRBJ1-4, reads EAGVAQSPRYKIIEKRQSVAFWCNPISGHATLYWYQQILGQGPKLLIQFQNNGVVDDSQLPKDRFSAERLKGVDSTLKIQPAKLEDSAVYLCASSLVPAVTGTNEKLFFGSGTQLSVL.

The rearrangement uses TRBV5-4 and TRBJ2-7, with a possible D match to TRBD2 (6 bases). Germline CDR1 is SGHNT and CDR2 is YYREEE (reference sequence). This CDR3 contains 13 residues. V was pared by 0 bases and J by 6 bases, with 10 bases between. DNA of the CDR3: TGTGCCAGCAGCTTGGGACTAGGCGTCGAGCAGTACTTC. Protein: CASSLGLGVEQYF.

This chain connects TRBV19 to TRBJ1-5; D is unresolved. CDR1 LNHDA and CDR2 SQIVND come from the germline V gene (reference sequence). Trimming shortened V by 1 base and J by 6 bases, and 13 bases separated the two germline ends. This CDR3 region has 15 residues. The CDR3 region has the DNA TGTGCCAGTAGTATAGGGACTGTCATCTCTCAGCCCCAGCATTTT. As protein: CASSIGTVISQPQHF.

The V gene is TRBV19, the J gene TRBJ2-3; D gene uncertain. Germline loops: CDR1 LNHDA, CDR2 SQIVND (reference sequence). V was cut by 3 bases and J by 6 bases, with 4 bases left in between. The CDR3 is made up of 11 amino acids. The CDR3 nucleotides read TGTGCCAGTAGTATCGGGGATACGCAGTATTTT. It specifies CASSIGDTQYF.

The genes are TRBV7-8 and TRBJ2-7, with D maybe TRBD2 (6 bases). The germline CDR1 and CDR2 sequences are SGHVS and FQNEAQ. The CDR3 covers 14 residues. Trimming cost V 7 bases and J 5 bases, with 18 bases left between them. DNA of the CDR3: TGTGCCAGCATCCCAGGACTAAGTATGAACGAGCAGTACTTC. It is translated as CASIPGLSMNEQYF. The whole variable domain, filled in from reference TRBV7-8 and TRBJ2-7, reads GAGVSQSPRYKVAKRGQDVALRCDPISGHVSLFWYQQALGQGPEFLTYFQNEAQLDKSGLPSDRFFAERPEGSVSTLKIQRTQQEDSAVYLCASIPGLSMNEQYFGPGTRLTVT.